This is a list of T cell receptor beta chains from one sample in a study of T cells after yellow fever vaccination. Using its own MiXCR run on the 5' RACE reads, TCRdb lists one record per CDR3 protein. The repertoire holds 250,000 or so distinct CDR3 sequences, with about 3.9% as singletons. Sequencing used PBMCs, obtained 15 days after the yellow fever booster vaccination. These receptors were collected from a man younger than 35 who received the YFV17D yellow fever vaccine. Both conserved end residues are part of each CDR3. The D gene is left open where the match is weak. A clone size is listed for some rows: how often the clone was seen (once, few, many), or a class if it is expanded.

>many|TRBJ2-1|-|TRBV20-1
TGCAGTGCTAGAGATCTTGACAGGACCTACAATGAGCAGTTCTTC
CSARDLDRTYNEQFF
>many|TRBJ2-7|TRBD1|TRBV2
TGTGCCACCACCCCTGGCCAGGGGGCTTTTTACGAGCAGTACTTC
CATTPGQGAFYEQYF
>many|TRBJ2-5|-|TRBV18
TGTGCCAGCTCACCGGTCGGGGTTCGAGAGACCCAGTACTTC
CASSPVGVRETQYF
>many|TRBJ2-7|-|TRBV12-3/TRBV12-4
TGTGCCAGCAGCCCAACCATCTACGAGCAGTACTTC
CASSPTIYEQYF
>many|TRBJ2-5|TRBD2|TRBV20-1
TGCAGTGCTAGACGGGGGGGGACTTCACAAGAGACCCAGTACTTC
CSARRGGTSQETQYF
>many|TRBJ2-1|-|TRBV4-3
TGCGCCAGCACCCCAGAGCGAAGCTCCTACAATGAGCAGTTCTTC
CASTPERSSYNEQFF
>many|TRBJ2-5|-|TRBV11-2
TGTGCCAGCAGCTACGCGAAGACCCAGTACTTC
CASSYAKTQYF
>many|TRBJ1-1|TRBD1|TRBV7-8
TGTGCCAGCAGCTCAGACACACAGGGGTTTGCTTTCTTT
CASSSDTQGFAFF
>many|TRBJ2-5|TRBD2|TRBV20-1
TGCAGTGCTAGAGACCTGACGGGGGGTTCCCCAGAGACCCAGTACTTC
CSARDLTGGSPETQYF
>few|TRBJ1-4|-|TRBV6-1
TGTGCCAGCAGTGAAAAGTTGGGGCAGGAGGGTGAAAAACTGTTTTTT
CASSEKLGQEGEKLFF
>many|TRBJ1-1|-|TRBV4-1
TGCGCCAGCAGCCAAGTAAGCACTGAAGCTTTCTTT
CASSQVSTEAFF
>many|TRBJ1-2|TRBD1|TRBV6-5
TGTGCCAGCAGCCTGGACAGGTCCCACTATGGCTACACCTTC
CASSLDRSHYGYTF
>few|TRBJ2-1|TRBD1|TRBV5-6
TGTGCCAGCATCGGGGACAGGGTGACAGGCAATGAGCAGTTCTTC
CASIGDRVTGNEQFF
>many|TRBJ1-1|-|TRBV4-2
TGTGCCAGCAGCCAAGGGGCGGCGAACACTGAAGCTTTCTTT
CASSQGAANTEAFF
>few|TRBJ2-1|-|TRBV9
TGTGCCAGCAGCCCCCGTCAGGGTGAAAGGCGTGAGCAGTTCTTC
CASSPRQGERREQFF
>many|TRBJ2-5|TRBD1|TRBV5-6
TGTGCCAGCAGCTTGGGGGCCCTTAACAGGGGATGGAGAGAGACCCAGTACTTC
CASSLGALNRGWRETQYF
>-|TRBJ1-2|-|TRBV7-3
TGTGCCAGCAGCCCCACAGGGTGGACGATGGATGGCTACACCTTC
CASSPTGWTMDGYTF
>many|TRBJ1-5|TRBD1|TRBV11-2
TGTGCCAGCAGTGGACAGGAACGGCAGCCCCAGCATTTT
CASSGQERQPQHF
>many|TRBJ2-5|-|TRBV5-1
TGCGCCAGCACTTCCGAAGAGACCCAGTACTTC
CASTSEETQYF
>many|TRBJ2-5|-|TRBV29-1
TGCAGCGTTGAGTTGGTGGGGGTACAAGAGACCCAGTACTTC
CSVELVGVQETQYF
>few|TRBJ1-1|-|TRBV5-4
TGTGCCAGCAGCTTGGAAGGGGTAACTGAAGCTTTCTTT
CASSLEGVTEAFF
>-|TRBJ2-7|-|TRBV6-5
TGTGCCAGCAGTTCGAACTACCTGGCAACGGGCGAGCAGTACTTC
CASSSNYLATGEQYF
>many|TRBJ1-1|-|TRBV10-3
TGTGCCATCAGTGAGTCGTTACAGGGCCTGGGAGCTTTCTTT
CAISESLQGLGAFF
>many|TRBJ1-1|-|TRBV5-1
TGCGCCAGCAGGGTTTCAGGCACTGAAGCTTTCTTT
CASRVSGTEAFF
>many|TRBJ2-7|-|TRBV27
TGTGCCAGCAGTTTTGGGGGGAGCTCCTACGAGCAGTACTTC
CASSFGGSSYEQYF
>few|TRBJ1-2|-|TRBV12-3/TRBV12-4
TGTGCCAGCAGTCGGGTCATTAACTATGGCTACACCTTC
CASSRVINYGYTF
>many|TRBJ2-5|-|TRBV20-1
TGCAGTGCCCTGGGGGTGGGGAACCAAGAGACCCAGTACTTC
CSALGVGNQETQYF
>many|TRBJ1-1|-|TRBV7-2
TGTGCCAGCAGCTCCCGGGACTCCTACACTGAAGCTTTCTTT
CASSSRDSYTEAFF
>many|TRBJ2-7|TRBD1|TRBV2
TGTGCCAGCAGGGGGGACAGGGGGCCCTACGAGCAGTACTTC
CASRGDRGPYEQYF
>many|TRBJ2-5|TRBD1|TRBV5-5
TGTGCCAGCAGCTTGAAGGACAGGGGACAAGAGACCCAGTACTTC
CASSLKDRGQETQYF
>many|TRBJ2-3|TRBD1|TRBV20-1
TGCAGTGGACTCGACAGGGGGCTAGGAGATACGCAGTATTTT
CSGLDRGLGDTQYF
>few|TRBJ2-1|TRBD1|TRBV28
TGTGCCAGCGCCTTGGGACAGGGTTACTACAATGAGCAGTTCTTC
CASALGQGYYNEQFF
>many|TRBJ2-5|TRBD2|TRBV20-1
TGCAGTGCACTGGTGGGGGGGGACGAGACCCAGTACTTC
CSALVGGDETQYF
>few|TRBJ1-1|-|TRBV18
TGTGCCAGCTCACCACAAGATATAAGGGAAGCTTTCTTT
CASSPQDIREAFF
>many|TRBJ2-7|TRBD1|TRBV4-1
TGCGCCAGCAGCCAAGAAAAACAGGGGGGCTACGAGCAGTACTTC
CASSQEKQGGYEQYF
>many|TRBJ1-5|-|TRBV20-1
TGCAGTGCTAGAGTACCGCCCCGCTATAGCAATCAGCCCCAGCATTTT
CSARVPPRYSNQPQHF
>many|TRBJ2-7|-|TRBV19
TGTGCCAGTAGTATCACACCATCTAACTCCTACGAGCAGTACTTC
CASSITPSNSYEQYF
>many|TRBJ1-1|-|TRBV7-2
TGTGCCAGCAGCTTCTTTTCGTCCATCATGAACACTGAAGCTTTCTTT
CASSFFSSIMNTEAFF
>many|TRBJ2-5|-|TRBV18
TGTGCCAGCTCACCACCGAGCAGGGTGGAAGAGACCCAGTACTTC
CASSPPSRVEETQYF
>many|TRBJ2-1|-|TRBV29-1
TGCAGCGTTTCGCGGGGTCCCTACAATGAGCAGTTCTTC
CSVSRGPYNEQFF
>many|TRBJ1-1|-|TRBV7-3
TGTGCCAGCAGCACCGCCGCTTGGGGATACACTGAAGCTTTCTTT
CASSTAAWGYTEAFF
>many|TRBJ2-3|TRBD1|TRBV5-4
TGTGCCAGCAGCTATACGGGACAGCGGCCTAGCACAGATACGCAGTATTTT
CASSYTGQRPSTDTQYF
>many|TRBJ2-3|TRBD2|TRBV7-9
TGTGCCAGCAGCTCCGGGGGGGAATCAGATACGCAGTATTTT
CASSSGGESDTQYF
>many|TRBJ2-5|TRBD2|TRBV10-3
TGTGCCATCGGGGGGGAAGAGACCCAGTACTTC
CAIGGEETQYF
>-|TRBJ1-2|-|TRBV24-1
TGTGCCACCGCAGAGGACAGCTATGGCTACACCTTC
CATAEDSYGYTF
>-|TRBJ2-6|-|TRBV30
TGTGCCTGGACGCCCTCTGGGGCCAACGTCCTGACTTTC
CAWTPSGANVLTF
>many|TRBJ2-5|-|TRBV2
TGTGCCAGCAACCCGTCCCTCCAGACCCAGTACTTC
CASNPSLQTQYF
>many|TRBJ2-5|-|TRBV15
TGTGCCACCAGCAGACCTGGACTTAGTAGAGGAGAGACCCAGTACTTC
CATSRPGLSRGETQYF
>many|TRBJ2-1|-|TRBV3-1
TGTGCCAGCAGCCAAGAAACGCTTTACAATGAGCAGTTCTTC
CASSQETLYNEQFF